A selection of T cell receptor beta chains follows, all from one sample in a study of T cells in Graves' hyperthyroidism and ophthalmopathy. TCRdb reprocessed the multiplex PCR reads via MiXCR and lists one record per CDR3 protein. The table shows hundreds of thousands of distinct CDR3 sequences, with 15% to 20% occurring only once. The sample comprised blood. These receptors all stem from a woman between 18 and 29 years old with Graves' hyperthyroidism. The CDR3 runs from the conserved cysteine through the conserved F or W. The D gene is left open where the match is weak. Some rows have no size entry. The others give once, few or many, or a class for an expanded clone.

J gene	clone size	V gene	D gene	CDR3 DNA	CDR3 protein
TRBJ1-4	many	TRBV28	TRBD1	TGTGCCAGCAGTTTATTCGGACAGGGCGTAGGTGAAAAACTGTTTTTT	CASSLFGQGVGEKLFF
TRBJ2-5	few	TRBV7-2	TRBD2	TGTGCCAGCAGCTTAGCGTTAGCGGGGGGCGCTAATCACTTC	CASSLALAGGANHF
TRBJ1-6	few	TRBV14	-	TGTGCCAGCAGCCAAGGAGGGGAGAATTCACCCCTCCACTTT	CASSQGGENSPLHF
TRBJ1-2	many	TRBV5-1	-	TGCGCCAGCAGCTTGGCCACAGGCACCCTCGTCTATGGCTACACCTTC	CASSLATGTLVYGYTF
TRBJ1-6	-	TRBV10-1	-	TGCGCCAGCAGTGATGGGGGCGTCGCATCACCCCTCCACTTT	CASSDGGVASPLHF
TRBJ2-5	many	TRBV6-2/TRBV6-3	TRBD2	TGTGCCAGCAGTTACCGGGGGGAAGAAGAGACCCAGTACTTC	CASSYRGEEETQYF
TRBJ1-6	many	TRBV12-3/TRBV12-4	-	TGTGCCAGCAGCCCTTCCCAGGGAAATTCACCCCTCCACTTT	CASSPSQGNSPLHF
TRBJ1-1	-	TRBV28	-	TGTGCCAGCTCACCCGCGGGGGGAGTGAACACTGAAGCTTTCTTT	CASSPAGGVNTEAFF
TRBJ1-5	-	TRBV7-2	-	TGTGCCAGCAGCTTAGAGTACAAAGGCAATCAGCCCCAGCATTTT	CASSLEYKGNQPQHF
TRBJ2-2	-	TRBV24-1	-	TGTGCCACCAGTGATTTGCGTCTTAACACCGGGGAGCTGTTTTTT	CATSDLRLNTGELFF
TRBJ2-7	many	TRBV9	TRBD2	TGTGCCAGCAGCGTAGGATTAGCGGGGGCCTACGAGCAGTACTTC	CASSVGLAGAYEQYF
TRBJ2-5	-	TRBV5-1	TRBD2	TGCGCCAGCAGCCGGACTAGCGAGAAAGAGACCCAGTACTTC	CASSRTSEKETQYF
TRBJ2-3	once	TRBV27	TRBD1	TGTGCCAGCAGTCCTGGGACAGGGGGTTACACAGATACGCAGTATTTT	CASSPGTGGYTDTQYF
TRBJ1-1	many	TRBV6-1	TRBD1	TGTGCCAGCAGTCGACAGGGTCAAAACACTGAAGCTTTCTTT	CASSRQGQNTEAFF
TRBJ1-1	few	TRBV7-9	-	TGTGCCAGCAGCTGGGGCTGGGGGAACACTGAAGCTTTCTTT	CASSWGWGNTEAFF
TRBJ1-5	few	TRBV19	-	TGTGCCAGTAGTATACAGGGTGGTCAGCCCCAGCATTTT	CASSIQGGQPQHF
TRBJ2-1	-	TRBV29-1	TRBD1	TGCAGCGTTGGAACCTGGACAGGGCGAAACAATGAGCAGTTCTTC	CSVGTWTGRNNEQFF
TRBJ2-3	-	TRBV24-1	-	TGTGCCACTGGGCATGGCGGGGATACGCAGTATTTT	CATGHGGDTQYF
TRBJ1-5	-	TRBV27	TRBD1	TGTGCCAGCAGTCTAGGGTCAGGGGGAATTAATCAGCCCCAGCATTTT	CASSLGSGGINQPQHF
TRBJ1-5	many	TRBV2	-	TGTGCCAGCAGCGCCAGCGCTGAGGGCAATCAGCCCCAGCATTTT	CASSASAEGNQPQHF
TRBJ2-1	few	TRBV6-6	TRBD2	TGTGCCAGCAGTTACGACGCGGGGGGCGGGAACAATGAGCAGTTCTTC	CASSYDAGGGNNEQFF
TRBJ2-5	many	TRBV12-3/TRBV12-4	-	TGTGCCAGCAGTCCCCGGACTGAGTACCAAGAGACCCAGTACTTC	CASSPRTEYQETQYF
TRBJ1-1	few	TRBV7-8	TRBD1	TGTGCCAGCAGCTTAGGGCCGGGACAGGGGTCCACTGAAGCTTTCTTT	CASSLGPGQGSTEAFF
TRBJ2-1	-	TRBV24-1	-	TGTGCCACCAGTGGTTATACTTGGAATGAGCAGTTCTTC	CATSGYTWNEQFF
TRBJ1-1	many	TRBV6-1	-	TGTGCCAGCAGGCGTGAAGTCGACACTGAAGCTTTCTTT	CASRREVDTEAFF
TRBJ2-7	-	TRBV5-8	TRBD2	TGTGCCAGCAGCCAACCGGGACTAGGGATCTACGAGCAGTACTTC	CASSQPGLGIYEQYF
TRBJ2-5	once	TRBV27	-	TGTGCCAGCAGTATCTTTCAGTGGGACCAAGAGACCCAGTACTTC	CASSIFQWDQETQYF
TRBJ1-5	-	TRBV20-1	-	TGCAGTGCTTCGCCAGGGCGGGAGACCAATCAGCCCCAGCATTTT	CSASPGRETNQPQHF
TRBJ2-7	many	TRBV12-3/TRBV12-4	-	TGTGCCAGCAGTATGACAGGGAGGACCTACGAGCAGTACTTC	CASSMTGRTYEQYF
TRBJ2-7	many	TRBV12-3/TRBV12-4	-	TGTGCCAGCAGTCCGACGGTAGTCCACGAGCAGTACTTC	CASSPTVVHEQYF
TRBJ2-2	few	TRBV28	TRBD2	TGTGCCAGCACCTTCTCACTAGCGGGAGGGCAAAACACCGGGGAGCTGTTTTTT	CASTFSLAGGQNTGELFF
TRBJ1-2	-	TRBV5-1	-	TGCGCCAGCAGCCCATCCGCCGAGTATGGCTACACCTTC	CASSPSAEYGYTF
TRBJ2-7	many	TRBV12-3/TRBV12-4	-	TGTGCCAGCAGTTTAGTCGTTTCGGGGTCGTCCTACGAGCAGTACTTC	CASSLVVSGSSYEQYF
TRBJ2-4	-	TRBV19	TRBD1	TGTGCCAGTAGTATAGAAAGACAGGGGTTTGCCAAAAACATTCAGTACTTC	CASSIERQGFAKNIQYF
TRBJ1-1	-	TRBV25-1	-	TGTGCCAGCAGTGCGCTATCCATGAACACTGAAGCTTTCTTT	CASSALSMNTEAFF
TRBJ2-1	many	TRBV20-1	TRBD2	TGCAGTGCAAGAGGGACTAGCGGATTCAGCAATGAGCAGTTCTTC	CSARGTSGFSNEQFF
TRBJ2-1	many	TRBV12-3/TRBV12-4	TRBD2	TGTGCCAGCAATCCAGCGGGGGGGCTGAGTGAGCAGTTCTTC	CASNPAGGLSEQFF
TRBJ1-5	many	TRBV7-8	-	TGTGCCAGCAGCCTGAACGCGGACAGAATCAATCAGCCCCAGCATTTT	CASSLNADRINQPQHF
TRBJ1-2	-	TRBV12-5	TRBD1	TGTGCTAGTGGTTTGGTACGGACAGGCTATGGCTACACCTTC	CASGLVRTGYGYTF
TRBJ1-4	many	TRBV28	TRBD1	TGTGCCAGCAACGACAGGGCGGGTGAAAAACTGTTTTTT	CASNDRAGEKLFF
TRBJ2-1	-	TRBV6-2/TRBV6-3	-	TGTGCCAGCTCGGGACTGGCAGAGCAGTTCTTC	CASSGLAEQFF
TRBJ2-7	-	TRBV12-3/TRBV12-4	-	TGTGCCAGCAGACGAACAGGGATCGAGCAGTACTTC	CASRRTGIEQYF
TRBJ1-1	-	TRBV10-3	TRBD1	TGTGCCATCACCCCGACAGGGGTGACTGAAGCTTTCTTT	CAITPTGVTEAFF
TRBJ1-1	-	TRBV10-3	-	TGTGCCATCAGTGAGGGGATGTCCACTGAAGCTTTCTTT	CAISEGMSTEAFF
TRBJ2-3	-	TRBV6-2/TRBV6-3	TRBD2	TGTGCCAGCAGTTACCCACTAGCGGGGAACACAGATACGCAGTATTTT	CASSYPLAGNTDTQYF